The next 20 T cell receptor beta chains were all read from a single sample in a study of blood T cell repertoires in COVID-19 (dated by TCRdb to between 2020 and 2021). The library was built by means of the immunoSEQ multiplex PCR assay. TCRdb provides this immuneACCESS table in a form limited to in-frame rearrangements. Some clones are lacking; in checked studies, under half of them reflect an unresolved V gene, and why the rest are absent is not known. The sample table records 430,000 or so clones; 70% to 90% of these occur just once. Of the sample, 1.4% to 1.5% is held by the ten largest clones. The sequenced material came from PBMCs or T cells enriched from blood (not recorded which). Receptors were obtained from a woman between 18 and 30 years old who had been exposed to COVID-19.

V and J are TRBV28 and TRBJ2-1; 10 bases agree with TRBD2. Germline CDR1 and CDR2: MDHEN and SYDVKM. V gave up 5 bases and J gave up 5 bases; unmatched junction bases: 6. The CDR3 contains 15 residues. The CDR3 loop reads CASSPASGSDNEQFF. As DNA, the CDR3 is TGTGCCAGCAGTCCAGCTAGCGGGAGCGACAATGAGCAGTTCTTC.

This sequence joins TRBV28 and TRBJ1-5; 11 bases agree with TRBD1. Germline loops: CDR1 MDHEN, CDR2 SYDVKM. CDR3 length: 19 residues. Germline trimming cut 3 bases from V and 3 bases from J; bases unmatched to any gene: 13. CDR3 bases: TGTGCCAGCAGTTTCTGGACCTGGGGGACAGGGGGGCTCAATCAGCCCCAGCATTTT. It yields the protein CASSFWTWGTGGLNQPQHF.

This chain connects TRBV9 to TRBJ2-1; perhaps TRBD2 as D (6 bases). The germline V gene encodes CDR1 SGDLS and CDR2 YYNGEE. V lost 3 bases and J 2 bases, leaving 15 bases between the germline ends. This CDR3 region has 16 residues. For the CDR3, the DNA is TGTGCCAGCAGCGCAGACTCGGGAGACCCCTACAATGAGCAGTTCTTC. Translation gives CASSADSGDPYNEQFF. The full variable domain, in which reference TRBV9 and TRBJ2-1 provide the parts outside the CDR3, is DSGVTQTPKHLITATGQRVTLRCSPRSGDLSVYWYQQSLDQGLQFLIQYYNGEERAKGNILERFSAQQFPDLHSELNLSSLELGDSALYFCASSADSGDPYNEQFFGPGTRLTVL.

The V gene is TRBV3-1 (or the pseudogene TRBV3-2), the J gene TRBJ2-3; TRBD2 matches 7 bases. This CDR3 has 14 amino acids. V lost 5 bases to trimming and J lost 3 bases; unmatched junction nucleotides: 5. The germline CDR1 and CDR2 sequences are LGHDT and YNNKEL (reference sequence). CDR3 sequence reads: CASSIAGGTDTQYF. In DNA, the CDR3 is TGTGCCAGCAGCATAGCGGGTGGAACAGATACGCAGTATTTT.

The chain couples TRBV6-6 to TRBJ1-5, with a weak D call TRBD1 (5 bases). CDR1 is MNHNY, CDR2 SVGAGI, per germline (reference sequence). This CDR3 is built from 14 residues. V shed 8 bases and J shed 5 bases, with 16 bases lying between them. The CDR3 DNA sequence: TGTGCCAGCGTCCGTCAGGGCCCAGATCAGCCCCAGCATTTT. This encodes CASVRQGPDQPQHF.

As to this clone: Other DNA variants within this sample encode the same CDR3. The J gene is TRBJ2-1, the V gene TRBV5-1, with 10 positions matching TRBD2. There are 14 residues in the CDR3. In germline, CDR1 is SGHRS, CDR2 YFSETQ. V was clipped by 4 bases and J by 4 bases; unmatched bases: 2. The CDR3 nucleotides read TGCGCCAGCAGCCTAGCGGGAGAGTACAATGAGCAGTTCTTC. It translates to CASSLAGEYNEQFF.

The CDR3 loop is CASSKDPRTEHTYEQYF. The CDR3 region has the DNA TGTGCCAGCAGCAAAGACCCCCGGACAGAACATACCTACGAGCAGTACTTC. The chain carries TRBV21-1 and TRBJ2-7; the table assigns TRBD1, which was not confirmed against the DNA. TRBV21-1 is given as a pseudogene. This CDR3 has 17 residues.

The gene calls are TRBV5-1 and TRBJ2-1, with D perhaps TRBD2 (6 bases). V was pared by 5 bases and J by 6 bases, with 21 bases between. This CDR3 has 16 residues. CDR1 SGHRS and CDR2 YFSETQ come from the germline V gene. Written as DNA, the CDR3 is TGCGCCAGCAGTTTAGGGCCCCTCGGGGGTGGCAATGAGCAGTTCTTC. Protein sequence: CASSLGPLGGGNEQFF. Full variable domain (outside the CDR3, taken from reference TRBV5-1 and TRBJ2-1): KAGVTQTPRYLIKTRGQQVTLSCSPISGHRSVSWYQQTPGQGLQFLFEYFSETQRNKGNFPGRFSGRQFSNSRSEMNVSTLELGDSALYLCASSLGPLGGGNEQFFGPGTRLTVL.

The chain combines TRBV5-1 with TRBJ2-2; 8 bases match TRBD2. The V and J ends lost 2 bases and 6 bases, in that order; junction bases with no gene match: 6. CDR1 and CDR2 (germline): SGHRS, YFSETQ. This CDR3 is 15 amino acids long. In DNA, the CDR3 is TGCGCCAGCAGCTTAGCCGGGGGGGCCGCCGGGGAGCTGTTTTTT. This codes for CASSLAGGAAGELFF.

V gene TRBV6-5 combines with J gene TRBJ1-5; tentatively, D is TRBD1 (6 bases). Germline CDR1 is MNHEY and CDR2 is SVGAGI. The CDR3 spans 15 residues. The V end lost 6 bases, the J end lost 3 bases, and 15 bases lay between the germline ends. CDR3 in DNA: TGTGCCAGCAGGGACAGTAAGTTATTCAATCAGCCCCAGCATTTT. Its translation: CASRDSKLFNQPQHF.

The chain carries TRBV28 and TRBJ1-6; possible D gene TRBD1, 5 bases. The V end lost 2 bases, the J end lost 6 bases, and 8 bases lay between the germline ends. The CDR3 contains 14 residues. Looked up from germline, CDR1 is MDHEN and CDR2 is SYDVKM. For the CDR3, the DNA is TGTGCCAGCAGTTTAGGGGCAGCTAATTCACCCCTCCACTTT. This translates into CASSLGAANSPLHF.

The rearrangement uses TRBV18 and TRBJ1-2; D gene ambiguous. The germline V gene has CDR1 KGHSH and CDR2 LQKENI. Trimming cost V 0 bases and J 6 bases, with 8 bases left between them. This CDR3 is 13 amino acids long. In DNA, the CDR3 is TGTGCCAGCTCACCACCTTCCCGGGATGGCTACACCTTC. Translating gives CASSPPSRDGYTF.

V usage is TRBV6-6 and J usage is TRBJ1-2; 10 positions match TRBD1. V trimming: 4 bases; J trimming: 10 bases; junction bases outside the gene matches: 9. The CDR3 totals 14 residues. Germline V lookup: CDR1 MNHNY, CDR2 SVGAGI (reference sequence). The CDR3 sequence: CASSFYRDRGDYTF. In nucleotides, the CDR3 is TGTGCCAGCAGTTTTTACCGGGACAGGGGAGACTACACCTTC.

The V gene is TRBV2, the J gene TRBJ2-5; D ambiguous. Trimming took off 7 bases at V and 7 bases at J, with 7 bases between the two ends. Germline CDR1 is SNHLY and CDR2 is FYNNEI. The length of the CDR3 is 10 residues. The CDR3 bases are TGTGCCAGCATGGCAGGGACCCAGTACTTC. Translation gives CASMAGTQYF.

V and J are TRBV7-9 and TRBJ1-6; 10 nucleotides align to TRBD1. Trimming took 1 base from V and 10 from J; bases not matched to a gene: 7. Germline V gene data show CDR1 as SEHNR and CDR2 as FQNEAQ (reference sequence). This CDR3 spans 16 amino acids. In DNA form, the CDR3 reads TGTGCCAGCAGCTTAGACCCTGGACAGGGGGGGTCACCCCTCCACTTT. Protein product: CASSLDPGQGGSPLHF.

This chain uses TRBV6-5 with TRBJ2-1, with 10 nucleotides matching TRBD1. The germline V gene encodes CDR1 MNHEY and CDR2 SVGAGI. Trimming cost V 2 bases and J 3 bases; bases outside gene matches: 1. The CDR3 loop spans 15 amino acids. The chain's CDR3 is CASSYRDRGYNEQFF. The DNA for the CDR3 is TGTGCCAGCAGTTACCGGGACAGGGGCTACAATGAGCAGTTCTTC.

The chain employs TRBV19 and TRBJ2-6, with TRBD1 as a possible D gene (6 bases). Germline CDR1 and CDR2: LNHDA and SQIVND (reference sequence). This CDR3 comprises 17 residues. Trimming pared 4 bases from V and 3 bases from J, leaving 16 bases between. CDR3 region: CASSTSIGGGGANVLTF. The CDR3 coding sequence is TGTGCCAGTAGTACCAGCATTGGGGGCGGTGGGGCCAACGTCCTGACTTTC.

This CDR3 is CASSSDSGGNTEAFF. The CDR3 coding sequence is TGTGCCAGCAGCTCCGACTCGGGGGGCAACACTGAAGCTTTCTTT. This rearrangement joins TRBV9 to TRBJ1-1, with D possibly TRBD1 on 6 matching bases. V lost 4 bases to trimming and J lost 2 bases, with 15 bases between them. CDR1 and CDR2 (germline): SGDLS, YYNGEE. The CDR3 is made up of 15 amino acids.

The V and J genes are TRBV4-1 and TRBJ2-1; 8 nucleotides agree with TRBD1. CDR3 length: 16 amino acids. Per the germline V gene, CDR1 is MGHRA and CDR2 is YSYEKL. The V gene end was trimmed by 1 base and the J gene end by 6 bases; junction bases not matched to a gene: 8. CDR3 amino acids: CASSQAGTGWSNEQFF. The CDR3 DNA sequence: TGCGCCAGCAGCCAAGCGGGGACAGGCTGGTCCAATGAGCAGTTCTTC.

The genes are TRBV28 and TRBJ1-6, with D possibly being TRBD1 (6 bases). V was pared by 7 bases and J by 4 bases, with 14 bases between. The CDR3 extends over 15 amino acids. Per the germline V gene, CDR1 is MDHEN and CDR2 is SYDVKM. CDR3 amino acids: CASTPQGGYNSPLHF. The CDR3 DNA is TGTGCCAGCACCCCACAGGGTGGTTATAATTCACCCCTCCACTTT.